Described below is a single T cell receptor (beta chain) sequence and its context. The antigen remains unidentified. Germline loops: CDR1 MNHNY, CDR2 SVGAGI (reference sequence). The CDR3 is 13 residues long. Each CDR3 protein gets one entry in TCRdb, which reprocessed the 5' RACE reads and gives no DNA. This table holds approximately 440,000 distinct CDR3 sequences. This sample was taken from a study of T cells expressing NK-cell markers. Study summary: Beta-chain profiling covered CD3+CD56+NKG2C+, CD3+CD56+NKG2C- and CD3+CD56-NKG2C+ sorted subsets. General study findings and limits: In a group of 5 to 7 donors, dominant NKG2C+ clonotypes represented 1.0-7.0% of CD8+ T cells.

The chain has TRBV6-6 and TRBJ2-3. Sequences were obtained from blood T cells: a sorted CD56 or NKG2C T cell subset, CD4+ or CD8+ T cells, or bulk PBMC T cells (not recorded which). The receptor's source is a woman between 50 and 59 years old in good health. CDR3 loop: CASSYPINNPQYF.